This TCR beta chain was recovered during a study of blood T cells in healthy people across ages. Study-wide findings and caveats: A greater number of naive CD4+ cells and higher diversity distinguished long-lived donors from aged donors.

This clonotype was seen a few times. Its target is unknown. A J-beta primer mix and a sample-barcoded 5' primer were used in a second PCR of about 6 to 12 cycles. TCRdb re-called the 5' RACE reads through MiXCR, storing one row per CDR3 protein. Here the sample spans about 1.1 million distinct CDR3 sequences, more than 30% being singletons. This TCR came from a man aged 18 to 29 in good health. The sequencing sample was made of blood.

CDR3 residues: CSANGLAGGSSYNEQFF. The DNA of the CDR3 is TGCAGTGCTAACGGACTAGCGGGGGGAAGCTCCTACAATGAGCAGTTCTTC. The rearrangement joins TRBV20-1 to TRBJ2-1; 14 nucleotides agree with TRBD2. V lost 4 bases to trimming and J lost 0 bases; unmatched junction nucleotides: 5. Germline lookup yields CDR1 DFQATT and CDR2 SNEGSKA (reference sequence). This CDR3 comprises 17 residues.